These T cell receptor beta chains were read from a single sample in a study of shared clonotypes between healthy human individuals. This table comes from immunoSEQ multiplex PCR, and its TCRdb copy is limited to in-frame clones, with some not included. This sample has about 2,500,000 clones, with roughly 92% found just once. Sequenced: naive CD4+ T cells sorted from blood. All receptors derive from a man aged 18 to 29 in good health. The CDR3 runs from the conserved cysteine through the conserved F or W. Fields, in order: J gene, D gene, clone size, CDR3 length, V gene, CDR3 DNA, CDR3 protein. The D gene is left open where the match is weak. Size is stated for part of the rows, as once, few or many counts, or as a class when the clone is expanded.

>TRBJ2-6|-|-|15|TRBV6-5
TGTGCCAGCAGTTACTCGAGGTCTGGGGCCAACGTCCTGACTTTC
CASSYSRSGANVLTF
>TRBJ1-4|-|-|15|TRBV18
TGTGCCAGCTCACCACCGGGGACTAATAATGAAAAACTGTTTTTT
CASSPPGTNNEKLFF
>TRBJ1-4|-|-|14|TRBV5-1
TGCGCCAGCAGCGGTGCAGCAACTAATGAAAAACTGTTTTTT
CASSGAATNEKLFF
>TRBJ2-7|TRBD2|-|16|TRBV19
TGTGCCAGTAGTATCTCTCGGCGGGGGAGTCCCTACGAGCAGTACTTC
CASSISRRGSPYEQYF
>TRBJ1-2|-|-|15|TRBV30
TGTGCCTGGATGGTGTCAGGGAAATCCAACTATGGCTACACCTTC
CAWMVSGKSNYGYTF
>TRBJ1-6|-|-|17|TRBV4-3
TGCGCCAGCAGCCAAGATCTCCTCCGCAGATTTAATTCACCCCTCCACTTT
CASSQDLLRRFNSPLHF
>TRBJ1-2|-|-|14|TRBV2
TGTGCCAGCTCACGGGTGTCGGCTAACTATGGCTACACCTTC
CASSRVSANYGYTF
>TRBJ1-6|-|-|13|TRBV28
TGTGCCAGCAGTTTATTCCGTAATTCACCCCTCCACTTT
CASSLFRNSPLHF
>TRBJ2-5|-|-|17|TRBV7-8
TGTGCCAGCAGATCTATCGGTCTGAGGACCTTCCAAGAGACCCAGTACTTC
CASRSIGLRTFQETQYF
>TRBJ2-6|TRBD1|-|17|TRBV18
TGTGCCAGCTCATCGGACAGGGTCCTCTCTGGGGCCAACGTCCTGACTTTC
CASSSDRVLSGANVLTF
>TRBJ1-1|-|-|11|TRBV11-2
TGTGCCACGGCCCAGGTTCCTGAAGCTTTCTTT
CATAQVPEAFF
>TRBJ2-3|-|-|13|TRBV18
TGTGCCAGCTCATCGATACCTGCTGATACGCAGTATTTT
CASSSIPADTQYF
>TRBJ2-5|TRBD2|-|16|TRBV5-6
TGTGCCAGCAGCTTGGGGACTAGCGGGACTCAAGAGACCCAGTACTTC
CASSLGTSGTQETQYF
>TRBJ1-6|-|-|15|TRBV15
TGTGCCACCAGCAGAGATACGGTGTCGTCTTCACCCCTCCACTTT
CATSRDTVSSSPLHF
>TRBJ1-1|-|few|15|TRBV19
TGTGCCAGTAGTTCTTCCATTTTGATAGCCACTGAAGCTTTCTTT
CASSSSILIATEAFF